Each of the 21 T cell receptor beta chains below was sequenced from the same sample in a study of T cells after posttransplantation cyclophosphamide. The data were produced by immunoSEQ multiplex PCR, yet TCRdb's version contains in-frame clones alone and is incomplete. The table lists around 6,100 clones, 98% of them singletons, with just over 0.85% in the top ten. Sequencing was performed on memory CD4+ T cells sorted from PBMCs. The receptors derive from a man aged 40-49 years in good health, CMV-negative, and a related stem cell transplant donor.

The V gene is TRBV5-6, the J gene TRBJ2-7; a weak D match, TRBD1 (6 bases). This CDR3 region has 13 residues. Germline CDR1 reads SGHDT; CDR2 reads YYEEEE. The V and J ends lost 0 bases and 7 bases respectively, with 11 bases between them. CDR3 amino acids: CASSLDRAREQYF. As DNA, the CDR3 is TGTGCCAGCAGCTTGGACAGGGCGAGAGAGCAGTACTTC. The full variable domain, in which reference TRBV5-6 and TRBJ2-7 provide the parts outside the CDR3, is DAGVTQSPTHLIKTRGQQVTLRCSPKSGHDTVSWYQQALGQGPQFIFQYYEEEERQRGNFPDRFSGHQFPNYSSELNVNALLLGDSALYLCASSLDRAREQYFGPGTRLTVT.

CDR3 protein: CASSPGQGTYNEQFF. The CDR3 DNA sequence: TGTGCCAGCAGCCCCGGGCAGGGCACCTACAATGAGCAGTTCTTC. The chain joins TRBV5-4 to TRBJ2-1, with TRBD1 as a possible D gene (5 bases). V lost 4 bases, J lost 2 bases, and 13 bases lay in between. The CDR3 covers 15 residues. Germline loops: CDR1 SGHNT, CDR2 YYREEE (reference sequence).

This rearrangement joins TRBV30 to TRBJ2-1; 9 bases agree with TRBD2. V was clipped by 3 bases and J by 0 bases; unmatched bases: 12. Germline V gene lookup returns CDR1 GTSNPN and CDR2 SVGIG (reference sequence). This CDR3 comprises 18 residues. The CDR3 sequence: CAWRPIAGDISSYNEQFF. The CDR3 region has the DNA TGTGCCTGGAGGCCGATAGCGGGAGATATCTCCTCCTACAATGAGCAGTTCTTC.

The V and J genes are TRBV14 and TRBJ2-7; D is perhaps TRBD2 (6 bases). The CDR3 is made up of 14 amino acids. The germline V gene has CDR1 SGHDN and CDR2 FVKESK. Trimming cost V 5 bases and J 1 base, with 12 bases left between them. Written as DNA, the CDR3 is TGTGCCAGCAGCTGGGGAGGCCGATCCTACGAGCAGTACTTC. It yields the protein CASSWGGRSYEQYF.

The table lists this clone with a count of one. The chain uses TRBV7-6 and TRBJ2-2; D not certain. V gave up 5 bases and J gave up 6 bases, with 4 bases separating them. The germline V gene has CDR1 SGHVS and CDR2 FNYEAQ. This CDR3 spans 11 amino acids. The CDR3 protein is CASSRAGELFF. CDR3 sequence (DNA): TGTGCCAGCAGCAGAGCCGGGGAGCTGTTTTTT.

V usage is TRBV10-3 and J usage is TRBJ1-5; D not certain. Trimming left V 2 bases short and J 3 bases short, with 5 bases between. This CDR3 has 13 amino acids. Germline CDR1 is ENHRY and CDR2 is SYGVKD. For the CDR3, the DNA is TGTGCCATCAGTGAGGTCTTCAATCAGCCCCAGCATTTT. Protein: CAISEVFNQPQHF.

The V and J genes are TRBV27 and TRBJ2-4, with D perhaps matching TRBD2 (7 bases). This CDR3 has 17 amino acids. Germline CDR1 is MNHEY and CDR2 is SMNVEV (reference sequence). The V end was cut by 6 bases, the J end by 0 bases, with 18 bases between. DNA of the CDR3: TGTGCCAGCAGCCCTAGGGGGGGCGGGGTAGCCAAAAACATTCAGTACTTC. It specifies CASSPRGGGVAKNIQYF.

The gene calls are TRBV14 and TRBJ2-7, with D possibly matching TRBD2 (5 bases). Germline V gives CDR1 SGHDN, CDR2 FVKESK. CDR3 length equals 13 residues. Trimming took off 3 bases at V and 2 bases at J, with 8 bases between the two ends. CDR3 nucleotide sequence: TGTGCCAGCAGCCATGAGGGCCCCTACGAGCAGTACTTC. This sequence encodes CASSHEGPYEQYF.

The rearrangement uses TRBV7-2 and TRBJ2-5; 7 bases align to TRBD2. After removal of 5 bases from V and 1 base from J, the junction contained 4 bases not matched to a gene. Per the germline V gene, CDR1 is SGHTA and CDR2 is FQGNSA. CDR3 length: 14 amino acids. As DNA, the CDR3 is TGTGCCAGCAGCCTCGGGGGGTCCCAAGAGACCCAGTACTTC. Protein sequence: CASSLGGSQETQYF.

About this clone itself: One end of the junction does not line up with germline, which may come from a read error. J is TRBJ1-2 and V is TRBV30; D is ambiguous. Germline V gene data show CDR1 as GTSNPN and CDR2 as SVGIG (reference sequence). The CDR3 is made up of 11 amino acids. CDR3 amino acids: CAWSRESGYAF. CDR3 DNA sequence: TGTGCCTGGAGTCGGGAATCCGGCTACGCCTTC.

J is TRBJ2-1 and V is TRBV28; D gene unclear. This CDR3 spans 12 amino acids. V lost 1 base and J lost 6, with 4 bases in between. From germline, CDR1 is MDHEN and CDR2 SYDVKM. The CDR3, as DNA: TGTGCCAGCAGTTTATCGAGCAATGAGCAGTTCTTC. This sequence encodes CASSLSSNEQFF.

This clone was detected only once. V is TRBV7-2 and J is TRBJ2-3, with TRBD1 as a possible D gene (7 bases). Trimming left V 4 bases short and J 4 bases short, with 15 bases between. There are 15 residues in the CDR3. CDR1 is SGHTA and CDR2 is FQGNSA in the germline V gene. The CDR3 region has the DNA TGTGCCAGCAGCTCTCAACAGGGGAGGTCAGATACGCAGTATTTT. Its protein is CASSSQQGRSDTQYF.

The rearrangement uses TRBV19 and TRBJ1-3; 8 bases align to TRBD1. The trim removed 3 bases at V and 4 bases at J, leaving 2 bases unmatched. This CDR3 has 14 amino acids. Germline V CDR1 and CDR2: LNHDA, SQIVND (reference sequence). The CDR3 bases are TGTGCCAGTAGTATCGACAGGGGAGGAAACACCATATATTTT. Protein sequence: CASSIDRGGNTIYF.

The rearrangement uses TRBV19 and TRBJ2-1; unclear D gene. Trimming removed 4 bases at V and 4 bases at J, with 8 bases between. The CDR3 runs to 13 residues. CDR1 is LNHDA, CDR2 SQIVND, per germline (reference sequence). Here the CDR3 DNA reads TGTGCCAGTAGTAGGCAGGATTACAATGAGCAGTTCTTC. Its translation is CASSRQDYNEQFF.

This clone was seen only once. The CDR3 nucleotides are TGTGCCAGCCAGGACAGGGGGAATCAGCCCCAGCATTTT. Translated, it gives CASQDRGNQPQHF. The chain has TRBV7-8 and TRBJ1-5; 10 bases agree with TRBD1. The CDR3 has 13 amino acids. CDR1 is SGHVS, CDR2 FQNEAQ, per germline. Losses at the gene ends were 8 bases for V and 4 bases for J; bases not matched to a gene: 2.

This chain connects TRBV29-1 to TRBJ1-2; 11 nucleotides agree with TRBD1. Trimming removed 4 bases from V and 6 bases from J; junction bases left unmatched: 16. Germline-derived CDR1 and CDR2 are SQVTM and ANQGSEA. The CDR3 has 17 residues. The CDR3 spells CSVAPGTGGATFDGYTF. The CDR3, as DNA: TGCAGCGTTGCCCCCGGGACAGGGGGTGCGACGTTCGATGGCTACACCTTC.

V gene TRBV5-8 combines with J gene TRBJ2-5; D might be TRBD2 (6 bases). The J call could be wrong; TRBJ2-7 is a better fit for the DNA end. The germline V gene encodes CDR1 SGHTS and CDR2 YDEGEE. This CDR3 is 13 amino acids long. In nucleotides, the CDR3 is TGTGCCAGCAGGACTAGAGGTGACGGCGAGCAGTACTTC. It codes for CASRTRGDGEQYF.

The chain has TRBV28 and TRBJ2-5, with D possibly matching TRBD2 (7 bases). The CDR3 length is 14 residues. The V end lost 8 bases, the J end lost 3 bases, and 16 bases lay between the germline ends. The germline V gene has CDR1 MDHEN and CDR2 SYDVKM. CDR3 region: CASWRGGAEETQYF. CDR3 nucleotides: TGTGCCAGCTGGAGAGGGGGGGCAGAAGAGACCCAGTACTTC.

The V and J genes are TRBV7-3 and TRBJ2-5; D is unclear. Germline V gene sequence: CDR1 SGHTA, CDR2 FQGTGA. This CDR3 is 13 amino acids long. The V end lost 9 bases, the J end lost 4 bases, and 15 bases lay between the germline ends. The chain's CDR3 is CASLKEFRETQYF. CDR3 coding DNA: TGTGCCAGTCTCAAGGAGTTCCGAGAGACCCAGTACTTC. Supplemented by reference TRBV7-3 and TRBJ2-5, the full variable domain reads GAGVSQTPSNKVTEKGKYVELRCDPISGHTALYWYRQSLGQGPEFLIYFQGTGAADDSGLPNDRFFAVRPEGSVSTLKIQRTERGDSAVYLCASLKEFRETQYFGPGTRLLVL.

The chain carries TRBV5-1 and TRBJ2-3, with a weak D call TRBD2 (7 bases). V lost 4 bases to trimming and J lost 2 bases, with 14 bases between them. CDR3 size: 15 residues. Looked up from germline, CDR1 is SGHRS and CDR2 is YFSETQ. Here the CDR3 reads CASSAAGALTDTQYF. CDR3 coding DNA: TGCGCCAGCAGCGCTGCGGGGGCCCTCACAGATACGCAGTATTTT.

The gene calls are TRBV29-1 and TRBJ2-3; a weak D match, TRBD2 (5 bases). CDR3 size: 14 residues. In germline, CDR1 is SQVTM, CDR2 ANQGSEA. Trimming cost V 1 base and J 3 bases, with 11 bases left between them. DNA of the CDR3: TGCAGCGTTGAAGCAGGTTCGGGGACAGATACGCAGTATTTT. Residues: CSVEAGSGTDTQYF.